This TCR beta chain comes out of a study of T cell clonality in common variable immunodeficiency. CVID and control samples used equivalent genomic DNA input. The assay was immunoSEQ multiplex PCR, and TCRdb's table has in-frame clones only and misses some. The sample is made up of 52,000 or so clones, none counted only once. Deletions cut 3 bases from V and 1 base from J, with 9 bases between. The CDR3 runs to 14 residues. From germline, CDR1 is LNHDA and CDR2 SQIVND (reference sequence). This clone showed up many times. From the germline J gene comes the end of the CDR3, since the read stops 3 residues before it.

V is TRBV19 and J is TRBJ1-1; D is perhaps TRBD1 (5 bases). The receptor's source is a person between 18 and 75 years old in good health. Specimen: peripheral blood mononuclear cells. The CDR3 sequence is CASSIEGRNTEAFF. Partial CDR3 DNA: TGTGCCAGTAGTATCGAGGGGAGGAACACTGAA.